Below, one T cell receptor beta chain is given with its context. Germline and junction disagree at one end, which may indicate a read error. CDR1 MNHEY and CDR2 SVGEGT come from the germline V gene. This CDR3 is built from 18 residues. Genomic DNA yielded TCR beta CDR3, amplified by two-round multiplex PCR. With primers specific to each TRBV and TRBJ gene, the first-round PCR was performed. Using its own MiXCR run on the multiplex PCR reads, TCRdb lists one record per CDR3 protein. The sample lists some 34,000 distinct CDR3 sequences, 25% to 40% occurring once. This sample stems from a study of prognosis after radiotherapy for stage I lung cancer.

The chain has TRBV6-2 or TRBV6-3 and TRBJ1-6, with 9 positions matching TRBD1. The material sequenced was PBMCs, taken before or after stereotactic body radiation therapy (not recorded which). The TCR originated in a donor of 50 years or more with non-small cell lung cancer. The CDR3 loop is CAGRHRDRALVWNSPLHF. CDR3 sequence (DNA): TGTGCCGGCAGGCACCGGGACAGGGCCCTTGTGTGGAATTCACCCCTCCACTTT.